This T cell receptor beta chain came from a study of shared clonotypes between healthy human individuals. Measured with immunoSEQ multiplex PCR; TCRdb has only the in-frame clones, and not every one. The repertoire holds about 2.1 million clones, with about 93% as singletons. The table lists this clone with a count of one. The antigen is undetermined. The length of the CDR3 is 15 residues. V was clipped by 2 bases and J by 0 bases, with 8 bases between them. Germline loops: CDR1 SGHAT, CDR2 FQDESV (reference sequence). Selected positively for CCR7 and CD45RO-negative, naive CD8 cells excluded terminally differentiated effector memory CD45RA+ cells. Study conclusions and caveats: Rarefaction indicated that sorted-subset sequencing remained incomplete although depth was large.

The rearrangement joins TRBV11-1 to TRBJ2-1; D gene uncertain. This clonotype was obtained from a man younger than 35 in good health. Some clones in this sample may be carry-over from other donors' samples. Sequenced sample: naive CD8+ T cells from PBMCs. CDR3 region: CASSLHSSSYNEQFF. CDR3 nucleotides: TGTGCCAGCAGCTTACACTCGAGCTCCTACAATGAGCAGTTCTTC.